The source of this T cell receptor beta chain is a study of technical replicates of blood from a handful of donors (dated by TCRdb to the late 2010s). On this clone itself: Its recognized antigen is unknown. No per-base quality is available; no much larger clone lies one base away.

Library generation was performed with the immunoSEQ multiplex PCR assay. The clones in this table, taken by TCRdb from immuneACCESS, are in-frame only. Not every clone is retained; where verified, under half of the shortfall comes from an unresolved V gene, and the cause of the rest is unknown. The sample records around 60,000 clones, 80% to 95% of which are singletons. The top ten clonotypes cover about 4.5% of the sample. Trimmed from V: 6 bases; trimmed from J: 2 bases; junction bases lacking a gene match: 5. CDR1 and CDR2, per the germline V gene, are SNHLY and FYNNEI. The CDR3 measures 16 amino acids from cysteine to phenylalanine. The entry retains the CDR3 DNA only, 48 bases that are in frame from base 1.

Rearrangement joined TRBV2 to TRBJ1-5, and 12 bases in between align with TRBD1. This sequence was found in a human donor in good health. Some clones in this sample may be carry-over from other donors' samples. Sequenced: PBMCs. The DNA sequence is TGTGCCAGCAGACCGGGACAGGGGGCGGGCAATCAGCCCCAGCATTTT. It is translated as CASRPGQGAGNQPQHF.